This TCR beta chain emerged from a study of beta chain features in type 1 diabetes. Regarding this clone: What it binds is unknown.

Study outcomes and limitations: Since sequencing was performed on cDNA, cells with high TCR expression could be over-represented. Shortening of TCRB CDR3s, moderate but significant, appeared in all four CD4+ subsets of Type 1 diabetes patients. Patients with type 1 diabetes carried fewer insertions and had more deletions at their VDJ junctions.

Trimming took 2 bases from V and 5 from J, leaving 7 bases between them. Germline V gives CDR1 GTSNPN, CDR2 SVGIG (reference sequence). The length of the CDR3 is 11 residues. The authors reverse transcribed all of the isolated RNA, so sequencing captured expressed TCRB transcripts. The table came from immunoSEQ multiplex PCR; TCRdb's copy has only in-frame clones and leaves some out. The sample consists of around 280,000 clones, about 15% of them appearing once. Sorted populations all exceeded 98% purity. The sequenced sample consisted of naive CD4+ T cells from blood. The TCR originated in a man aged 18 to 29 with type 1 diabetes. The chain is built from TRBV30 and TRBJ2-7, with D possibly being TRBD1 (5 bases). CDR3 loop: CAWSQGHEQYF. The CDR3 bases are TGTGCCTGGAGTCAGGGCCACGAGCAGTACTTC.